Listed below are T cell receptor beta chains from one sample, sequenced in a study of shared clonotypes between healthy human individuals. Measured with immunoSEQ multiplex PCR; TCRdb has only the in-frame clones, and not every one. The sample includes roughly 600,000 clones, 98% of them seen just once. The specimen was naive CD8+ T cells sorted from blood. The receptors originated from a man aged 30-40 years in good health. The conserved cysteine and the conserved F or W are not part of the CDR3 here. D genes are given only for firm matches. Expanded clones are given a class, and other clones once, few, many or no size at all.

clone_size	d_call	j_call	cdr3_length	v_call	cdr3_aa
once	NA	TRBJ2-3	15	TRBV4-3	ASSQDGGWGGTDTQY
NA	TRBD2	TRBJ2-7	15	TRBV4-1	ASSLMVAGVSTYEQY
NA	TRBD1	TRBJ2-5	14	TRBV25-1	ASSEIQGVGGETQY
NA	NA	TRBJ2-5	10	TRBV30	AWSVSEETQY
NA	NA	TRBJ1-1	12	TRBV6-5	ASSYAGPNTEAF
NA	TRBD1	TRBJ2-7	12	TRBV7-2	ASSPKTGNHEQY
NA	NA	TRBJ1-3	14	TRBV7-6	ASSRGGRFSGNTIY
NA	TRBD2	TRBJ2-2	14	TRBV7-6	ASSAGLAGATGELF
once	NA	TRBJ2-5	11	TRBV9	ASSVLGGETQY
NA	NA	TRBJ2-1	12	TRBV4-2	ASSQSMSINEQF
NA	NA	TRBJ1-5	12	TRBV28	ASSFFGIGQPQH
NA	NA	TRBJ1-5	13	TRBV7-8	ASSLSGLDNQPQH
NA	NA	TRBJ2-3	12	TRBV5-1	ASSPRVSTDTQY
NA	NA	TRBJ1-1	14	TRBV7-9	ASSPPVAGARTEAF
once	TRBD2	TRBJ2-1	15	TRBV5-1	ASSRGLAGVAYNEQF
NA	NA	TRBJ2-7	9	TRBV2	ASVERHEQY
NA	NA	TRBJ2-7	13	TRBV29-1	SVEALGQEGYEQY